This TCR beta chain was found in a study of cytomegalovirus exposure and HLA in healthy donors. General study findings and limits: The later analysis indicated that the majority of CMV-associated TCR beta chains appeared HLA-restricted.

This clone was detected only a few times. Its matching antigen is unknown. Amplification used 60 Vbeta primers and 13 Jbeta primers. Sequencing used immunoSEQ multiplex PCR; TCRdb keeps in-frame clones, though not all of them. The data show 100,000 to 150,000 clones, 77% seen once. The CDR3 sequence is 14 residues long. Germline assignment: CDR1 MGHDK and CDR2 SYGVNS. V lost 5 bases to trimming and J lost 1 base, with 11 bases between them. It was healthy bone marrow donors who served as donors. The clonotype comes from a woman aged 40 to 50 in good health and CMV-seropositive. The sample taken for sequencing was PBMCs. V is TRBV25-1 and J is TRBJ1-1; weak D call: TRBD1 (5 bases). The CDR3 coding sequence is TGTGCCAGCAGTTCAGGGTATTGGAACACTGAAGCTTTCTTT. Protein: CASSSGYWNTEAFF.